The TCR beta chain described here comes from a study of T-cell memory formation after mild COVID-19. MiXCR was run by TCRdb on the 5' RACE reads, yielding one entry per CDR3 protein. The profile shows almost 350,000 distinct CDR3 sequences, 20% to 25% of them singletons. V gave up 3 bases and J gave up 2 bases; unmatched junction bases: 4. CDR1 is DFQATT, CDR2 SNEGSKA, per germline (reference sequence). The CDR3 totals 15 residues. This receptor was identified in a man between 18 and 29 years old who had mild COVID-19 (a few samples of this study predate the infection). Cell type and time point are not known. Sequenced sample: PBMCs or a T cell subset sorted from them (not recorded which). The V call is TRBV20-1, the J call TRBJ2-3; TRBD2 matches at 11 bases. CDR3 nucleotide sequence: TGCAGTGCTAGGGCTAGCGGGGGGTTCACAGATACGCAGTATTTT. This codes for CSARASGGFTDTQYF.